Below, one T cell receptor (beta chain) is given with its context. MiXCR was run by TCRdb on the reads, yielding one entry per CDR3 protein. The sample carries 200,000 to 250,000 distinct CDR3 sequences, 22% recorded once. This entry belongs to a study of T cell repertoires in cytomegalovirus infection. Germline CDR1 is SGHRS and CDR2 is YFSETQ. Trimming pared 0 bases from V and 4 bases from J, leaving 12 bases between. This CDR3 contains 15 residues. This sequence was found in a human donor in good health (CMV status not recorded). Some clones in this sample may be carry-over from other donors' samples. Sequenced material: CD8+ T cells from PBMCs. This rearrangement joins TRBV5-1 to TRBJ2-3; D is perhaps TRBD1 (8 bases). CDR3 residues: CASSLVQGGPDTQYF. As DNA, the CDR3 is TGCGCCAGCAGCTTGGTACAGGGGGGGCCAGATACGCAGTATTTT.